This TCR beta chain comes out of a study of neurological immune-mediated disorders. The authors made cDNA by 5'RACE with 10-nucleotide random UMIs. TCRdb analysed the 5' RACE reads with MiXCR anew, one entry per CDR3 protein. Of tens of thousands of distinct CDR3 sequences in the sample, about 3.7% were seen once. This clonotype was counted a few times. Its antigen is currently unknown. Relative to the germline gene, one junction end is altered; a read error may explain this. Germline assignment: CDR1 DFQATT and CDR2 SNEGSKA (reference sequence). The CDR3 contains 12 residues. Study-wide results and caveats: There was no clinical or MRI feature that showed an association with the multiple sclerosis repertoire cluster. The repertoires of 18 of 34 multiple sclerosis patients were placed by phylogenetic grouping in a single related-CDR3 cluster, which may be a signature.

This TCR derives from a man aged 35 to 55 with multiple sclerosis. V is TRBV20-1 and J is TRBJ1-5; no firm D call. The specimen was PBMCs. The CDR3 sequence is CSARVWPKTQNF. CDR3 DNA: TGCAGTGCTAGAGTCTGGCCCAAGACCCAGAATTTT.